This is a list of T cell receptor beta chains from one sample in a study of blood T cell repertoires in COVID-19. Sequencing used immunoSEQ multiplex PCR; TCRdb keeps in-frame clones, though not all of them. The sample lists around 250,000 clones; approximately 85% were seen once. What was sequenced was peripheral blood. These receptors came from a man between 50 and 59 years old with active or convalescent COVID-19. CDR3s include the opening cysteine and the closing phenylalanine or tryptophan. The D gene is left open where the match is weak. A row's size may be missing; if present it is once, few, many or a size class.

j_call v_call clone_size d_call cdr3_aa cdr3_nt
TRBJ1-6 TRBV19 - - CASSITGSSPLHF TGTGCCAGTAGTATCACAGGGAGTTCACCCCTCCACTTT
TRBJ1-6 TRBV7-8 - TRBD1 CASSLEGRGDSPLHF TGTGCCAGCAGCCTAGAAGGCAGGGGGGATTCACCCCTCCACTTT
TRBJ2-2 TRBV6-5 - - CASSNRAGELFF TGTGCCAGCAGTAACAGGGCCGGGGAGCTGTTTTTT
TRBJ1-1 TRBV18 - - CASSPKSSTRNTEAFF TGTGCCAGCTCACCGAAAAGTTCCACGCGGAACACTGAAGCTTTCTTT
TRBJ2-1 TRBV7-8 - TRBD2 CASTRLAGGRNEQFF TGTGCCAGCACTCGACTAGCGGGAGGGAGGAATGAGCAGTTCTTC
TRBJ2-3 TRBV7-9 - TRBD2 CASSQGLAGGHADTQYF TGTGCCAGCAGCCAGGGACTAGCGGGAGGTCATGCAGATACGCAGTATTTT
TRBJ1-5 TRBV2 few TRBD1 CASSREGTGLNQPQHF TGTGCCAGCAGCCGAGAGGGGACAGGACTCAATCAGCCCCAGCATTTT
TRBJ1-6 TRBV5-6 - - CASSLAWQGRSPLHF TGTGCCAGCAGCTTGGCCTGGCAGGGGAGATCACCCCTCCACTTT
TRBJ1-5 TRBV28 - TRBD1 CASSLLPGQGALGDQPQHF TGTGCCAGCAGTCTCCTCCCGGGACAGGGGGCCTTGGGTGATCAGCCCCAGCATTTT
TRBJ1-1 TRBV27 - TRBD1 CASSLSPGGNTEAFF TGTGCCAGCAGTTTATCGCCAGGGGGGAACACTGAAGCTTTCTTT
TRBJ1-2 TRBV28 - - CASSLWAGGYTF TGTGCCAGCAGTTTATGGGCAGGCGGCTACACCTTC
TRBJ2-7 TRBV4-1 - TRBD2 CASSYVTGGEQYF TGCGCCAGCAGCTACGTGACGGGGGGCGAGCAGTACTTC
TRBJ2-5 TRBV19 - TRBD2 CASSATSGSETQYF TGTGCCAGTAGTGCGACTAGCGGGAGTGAGACCCAGTACTTC
TRBJ1-2 TRBV3-1/TRBV3-2 - - CASSQLRSFGGYTF TGTGCCAGCAGCCAACTTCGGAGTTTTGGTGGCTACACCTTC
TRBJ1-2 TRBV19 few TRBD1 CASSFGGQGIYGYTF TGTGCCAGTAGTTTCGGTGGACAGGGGATCTATGGCTACACCTTC
TRBJ1-1 TRBV3-1/TRBV3-2 - - CASSPMQGGTEAFF TGTGCCAGCAGCCCGATGCAGGGTGGAACTGAAGCTTTCTTT
TRBJ1-1 TRBV5-6 few TRBD1 CASSRYDRGGNTEAFF TGTGCCAGCAGCCGCTACGACAGGGGTGGAAACACTGAAGCTTTCTTT
TRBJ1-2 TRBV5-6 - TRBD1 CASSLPGQGGYGYTF TGTGCCAGCAGCTTGCCGGGACAGGGCGGGTATGGCTACACCTTC
TRBJ1-2 TRBV28 - TRBD1 CASSLTRGSDGYTF TGTGCCAGCAGTTTAACCAGGGGGTCCGATGGCTACACCTTC
TRBJ2-6 TRBV6-1 - TRBD1 CASREKRGQGALSGANVLTF TGTGCCAGCAGGGAAAAAAGGGGGCAGGGAGCCCTCTCCGGGGCCAACGTCCTGACTTTC
TRBJ2-3 TRBV27 - TRBD2 CASSPYLGLAVSQYF TGTGCCAGCAGTCCCTACCTCGGACTAGCCGTCTCGCAGTATTTT
TRBJ2-3 TRBV9 - TRBD2 CASSVGLAGGVTDTQYF TGTGCCAGCAGCGTGGGACTAGCGGGAGGGGTCACAGATACGCAGTATTTT
TRBJ1-1 TRBV28 - TRBD1 CASTVSGTGHYMNTEAFF TGTGCCAGCACAGTTTCCGGGACAGGGCATTACATGAACACTGAAGCTTTCTTT
TRBJ2-5 TRBV19 - - CASSKQGVETQYF TGTGCCAGTAGTAAACAGGGTGTCGAGACCCAGTACTTC
TRBJ1-2 TRBV24-1 few TRBD1 CATHPGQGGYGYTF TGTGCCACCCATCCGGGACAGGGGGGCTATGGCTACACCTTC
TRBJ2-1 TRBV28 - TRBD1 CASSPGGPVINEQFF TGTGCCAGCAGTCCAGGGGGCCCTGTTATCAATGAGCAGTTCTTC
TRBJ2-3 TRBV5-4 - TRBD2 CASSPGLGTDTQYF TGTGCCAGCAGTCCGGGACTAGGCACAGATACGCAGTATTTT
TRBJ1-1 TRBV9 - TRBD1 CASSAPKTGGRNTEAFF TGTGCCAGCAGCGCGCCCAAAACAGGGGGCAGGAACACTGAAGCTTTCTTT
TRBJ1-1 TRBV6-5 few - CASSRQRNTEAFF TGTGCCAGCAGCCGACAGAGGAACACTGAAGCTTTCTTT
TRBJ2-1 TRBV2 - - CASTPSSYNEQFF TGTGCCAGCACCCCGAGCTCCTACAATGAGCAGTTCTTC